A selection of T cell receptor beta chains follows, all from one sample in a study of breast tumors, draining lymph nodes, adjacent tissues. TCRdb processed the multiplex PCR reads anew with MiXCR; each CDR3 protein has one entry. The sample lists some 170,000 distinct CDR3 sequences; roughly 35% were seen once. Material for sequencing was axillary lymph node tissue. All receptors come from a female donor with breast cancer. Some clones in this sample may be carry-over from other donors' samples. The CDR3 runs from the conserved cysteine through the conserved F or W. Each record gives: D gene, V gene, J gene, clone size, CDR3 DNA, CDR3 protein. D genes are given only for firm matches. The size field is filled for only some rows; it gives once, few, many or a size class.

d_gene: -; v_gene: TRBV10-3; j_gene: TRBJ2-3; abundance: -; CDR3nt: TGTGCTATCAGGGGGGAAGCCACAGATACGCAGTATTTT; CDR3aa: CAIRGEATDTQYF
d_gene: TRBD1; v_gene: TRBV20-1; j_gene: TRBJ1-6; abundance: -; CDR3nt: TGCAGTGCTCCGCCCCGGGACAGTCGCAATTCACCCCTCCACTTT; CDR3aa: CSAPPRDSRNSPLHF
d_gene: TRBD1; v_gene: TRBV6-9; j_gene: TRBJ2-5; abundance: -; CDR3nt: TGTGCCAGCAGTGAAGTTACAGGGGGCGGTGAGACCCAGTGCTTC; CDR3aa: CASSEVTGGGETQCF
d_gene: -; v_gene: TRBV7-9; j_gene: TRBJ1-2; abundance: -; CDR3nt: TGTGCCAGCAGCTCAAAACAGGGAGCGAACTATGGCTACACCTTC; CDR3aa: CASSSKQGANYGYTF
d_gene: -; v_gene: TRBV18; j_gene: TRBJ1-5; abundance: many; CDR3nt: TGTGCCAGCTCGCTGGGACCGCTCAACCAGCCCCAGCATTTT; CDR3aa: CASSLGPLNQPQHF
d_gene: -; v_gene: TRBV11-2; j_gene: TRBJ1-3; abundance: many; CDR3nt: TGTGCCAGCAGCTTACAGGCCTTCGGAAACACCATATATTTT; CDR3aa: CASSLQAFGNTIYF
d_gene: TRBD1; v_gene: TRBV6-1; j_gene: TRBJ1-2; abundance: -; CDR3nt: TGTGCCAGCAGCCACCTGGGAACAGGGGGTGGCTACACCTTC; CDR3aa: CASSHLGTGGGYTF
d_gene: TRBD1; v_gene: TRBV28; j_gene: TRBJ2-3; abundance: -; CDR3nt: TGTGCCAGCAGGGGGACAGCAATTACAGATACGCAGTATTTT; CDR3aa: CASRGTAITDTQYF
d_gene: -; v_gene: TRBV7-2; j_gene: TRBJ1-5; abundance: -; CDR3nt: -; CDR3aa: CASSSSSNEKLFFGSGTQHF
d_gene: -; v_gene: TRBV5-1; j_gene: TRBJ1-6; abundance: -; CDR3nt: TGCGCCAGCAGCTTGGACTACTCACCCCTCCACTTT; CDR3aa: CASSLDYSPLHF
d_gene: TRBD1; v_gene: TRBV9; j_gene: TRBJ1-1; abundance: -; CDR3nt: TGTGCCAGCAGCGCCAAGCAGACAGGGGGCGGCATTGAAGCTTTCTTT; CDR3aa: CASSAKQTGGGIEAFF
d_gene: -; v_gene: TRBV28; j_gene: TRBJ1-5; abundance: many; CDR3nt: TGTGCCAGCAGCCTGACATGGGGCAATCAGCCCCAGCATTTT; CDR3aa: CASSLTWGNQPQHF
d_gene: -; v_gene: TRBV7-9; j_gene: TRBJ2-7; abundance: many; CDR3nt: TGTGCCAGCAGCCAGACAGCCGCCGGGGATAGAGGCTCCTACGAGCAGTACTTC; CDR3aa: CASSQTAAGDRGSYEQYF
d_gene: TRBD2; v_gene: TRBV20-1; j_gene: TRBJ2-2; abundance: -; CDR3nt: TGCAGTGCTAGAAGCGGGAGAGACACCGGGGAGCTGTTTTTT; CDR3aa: CSARSGRDTGELFF
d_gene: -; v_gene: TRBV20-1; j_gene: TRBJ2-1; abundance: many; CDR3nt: TGCAGTGCTAAAGTAGGGGGGCGAAATGAGCAGTTCTTC; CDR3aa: CSAKVGGRNEQFF
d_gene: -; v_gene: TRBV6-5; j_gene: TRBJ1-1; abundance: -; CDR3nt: TGTGCCAGCAGTGACTCGGCAGGCGGGGGGACTGAAGCTTTCTTT; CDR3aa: CASSDSAGGGTEAFF
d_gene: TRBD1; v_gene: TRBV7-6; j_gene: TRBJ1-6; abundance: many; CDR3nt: TGTGCCAGCAGCAGGGACGGACAGGGGTCTAGATCACCCCTCCACTTT; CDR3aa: CASSRDGQGSRSPLHF
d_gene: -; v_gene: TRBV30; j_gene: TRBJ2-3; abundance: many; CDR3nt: TGTGCCTGGATGGGGTGGGGAGGCACAGATACGCAGTATTTT; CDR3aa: CAWMGWGGTDTQYF
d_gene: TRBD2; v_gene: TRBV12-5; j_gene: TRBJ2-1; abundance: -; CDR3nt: TGTGCTAGTGGACACGGACTAGCGGGGAATGAGCAGTTCTTC; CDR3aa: CASGHGLAGNEQFF
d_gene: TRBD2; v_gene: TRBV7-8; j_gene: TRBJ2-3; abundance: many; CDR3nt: TGTGCCAGCAGTCCTATCCGACGGGGGGACCCTCAGTATTTT; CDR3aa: CASSPIRRGDPQYF
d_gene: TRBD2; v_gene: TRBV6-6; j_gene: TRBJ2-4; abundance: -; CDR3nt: TGTGCCAACAGTCACTCGAAACTAGCGGGAGGTTGGTACTTC; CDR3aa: CANSHSKLAGGWYF
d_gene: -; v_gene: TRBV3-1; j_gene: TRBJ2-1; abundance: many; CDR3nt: TGTGCCAGCACTAAGGGGGGAGCGCACTACAATGAGCAGTTCTTC; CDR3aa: CASTKGGAHYNEQFF
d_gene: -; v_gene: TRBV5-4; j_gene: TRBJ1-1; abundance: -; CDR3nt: TGTGCCAGCAGCTCCACCTTCAGGGAGAATGAAGCTTTCTTT; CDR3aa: CASSSTFRENEAFF
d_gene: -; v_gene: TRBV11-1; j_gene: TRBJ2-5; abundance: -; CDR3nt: TGTGCCAGCAGTTACAACATGGGGTACGAGACCCAGTACTTC; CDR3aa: CASSYNMGYETQYF
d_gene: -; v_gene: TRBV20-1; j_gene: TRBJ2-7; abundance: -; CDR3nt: TGCAGTGCTAGAGAGGACCCTCCTAGCGCGAGGGCGAACGGGCAGTACTTC; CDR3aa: CSAREDPPSARANGQYF
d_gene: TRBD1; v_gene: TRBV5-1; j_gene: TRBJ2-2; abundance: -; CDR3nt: TGCGCCAGCAGCTTGAGAATTTGGCGAGGACAGGGGAACACCGGGGAGCTGTTTTTT; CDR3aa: CASSLRIWRGQGNTGELFF
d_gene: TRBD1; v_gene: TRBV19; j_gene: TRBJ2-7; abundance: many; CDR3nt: TGTGCCAGTAGAGGGCAGGGGGCAGACGAGCAGTACTTC; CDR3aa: CASRGQGADEQYF
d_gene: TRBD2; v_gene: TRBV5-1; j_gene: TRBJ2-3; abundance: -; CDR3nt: TGCGCCAGCAGCCTAGGCGGGAGGGCAGATACGCAGTATTTT; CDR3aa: CASSLGGRADTQYF
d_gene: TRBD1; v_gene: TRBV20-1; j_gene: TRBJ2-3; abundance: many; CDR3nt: TGCAGTGCTCCCAGACAGGGGGCAACAGATACGCAGTATTTT; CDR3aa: CSAPRQGATDTQYF
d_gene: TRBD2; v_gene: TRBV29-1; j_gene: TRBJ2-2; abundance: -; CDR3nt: TGCAGCACCAAGGGAGGGATGACCGGGGAGCTGGTTTTT; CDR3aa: CSTKGGMTGELVF
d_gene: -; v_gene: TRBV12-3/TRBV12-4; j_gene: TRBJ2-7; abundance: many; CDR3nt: TGTGCCAGCAGTGCCTTTAGTACCTCCTACGAGCAGTACTTC; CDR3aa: CASSAFSTSYEQYF
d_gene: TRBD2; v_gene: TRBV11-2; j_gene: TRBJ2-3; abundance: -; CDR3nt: TGTGCCAGCAGCCGACTAGCGGGGTTCACAGATACGCAGTATTTT; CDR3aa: CASSRLAGFTDTQYF
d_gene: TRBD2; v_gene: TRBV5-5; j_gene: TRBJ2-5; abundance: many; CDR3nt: TGTGCCAGCAGCTTCCCCACGGGGGGCCAAGAGACCCAGTACTTC; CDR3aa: CASSFPTGGQETQYF
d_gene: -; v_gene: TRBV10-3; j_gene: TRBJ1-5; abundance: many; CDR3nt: TGTGCCATCAGTGAAGGGTTCGATCAGCCCCAGCATTTT; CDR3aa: CAISEGFDQPQHF
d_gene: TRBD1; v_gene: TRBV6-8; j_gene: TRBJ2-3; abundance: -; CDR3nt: TGTGCCAGCAGTTACTCGGGACAGATTAGCACAGATACGCAGTATTTT; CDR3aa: CASSYSGQISTDTQYF
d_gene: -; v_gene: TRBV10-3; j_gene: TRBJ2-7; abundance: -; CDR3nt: TGTGCCATCAGTGAGGCTCAGGGTAGGTCTTACGAGCGGTACTTC; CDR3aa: CAISEAQGRSYERYF
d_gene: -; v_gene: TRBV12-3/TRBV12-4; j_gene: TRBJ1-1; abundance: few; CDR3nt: TGTGCCAGCAGTTTCTATCCGAACACTGAAGCTTTCTTT; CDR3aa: CASSFYPNTEAFF
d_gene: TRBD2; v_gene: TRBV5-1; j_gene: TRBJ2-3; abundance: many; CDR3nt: TGCGCCAGCAGCTCGGGAGGGGATACGCAGTATTTT; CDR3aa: CASSSGGDTQYF
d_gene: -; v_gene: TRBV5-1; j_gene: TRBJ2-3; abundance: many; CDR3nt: TGCGCCAGCAGCCCTATTCGGCGGGGTTCCACAGATACGCAGTATTTT; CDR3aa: CASSPIRRGSTDTQYF
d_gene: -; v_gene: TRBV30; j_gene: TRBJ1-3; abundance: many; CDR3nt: TGTGCCTTCAACCGGAGAGGGGGAAACACCATATATTTT; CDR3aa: CAFNRRGGNTIYF
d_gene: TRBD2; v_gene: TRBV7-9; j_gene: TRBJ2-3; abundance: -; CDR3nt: TGTGCCAGCAGCCCCGCCTTGACTAGCGGGGCTAGCTCACATACGCAGTATTTT; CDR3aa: CASSPALTSGASSHTQYF
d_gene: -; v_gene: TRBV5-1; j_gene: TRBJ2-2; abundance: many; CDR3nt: TGCGCCAGCAGCCGGGGAGGAGCGAACACCGGGGAGCTGTTTTTT; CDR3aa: CASSRGGANTGELFF
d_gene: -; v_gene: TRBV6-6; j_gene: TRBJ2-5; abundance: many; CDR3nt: TGTGCCAGCAGTTACTCGGTGGTGCAAGAGACCCAGTACTTC; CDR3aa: CASSYSVVQETQYF
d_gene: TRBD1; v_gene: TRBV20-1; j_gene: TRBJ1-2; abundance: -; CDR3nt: TGCAGTGCTAGTCCAAGGGACAGAACCTCTCACTATGGCCACACCTTC; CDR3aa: CSASPRDRTSHYGHTF
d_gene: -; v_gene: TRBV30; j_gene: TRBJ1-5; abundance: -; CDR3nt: TGTGCCTGGAGTAAGGGGAATCAGCCCCAGCATTTT; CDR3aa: CAWSKGNQPQHF
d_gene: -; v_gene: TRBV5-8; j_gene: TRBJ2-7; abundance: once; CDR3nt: TGTGCCAGCACCTGGGGGGGCGGCTCCTACGAGCAGTACTTC; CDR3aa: CASTWGGGSYEQYF